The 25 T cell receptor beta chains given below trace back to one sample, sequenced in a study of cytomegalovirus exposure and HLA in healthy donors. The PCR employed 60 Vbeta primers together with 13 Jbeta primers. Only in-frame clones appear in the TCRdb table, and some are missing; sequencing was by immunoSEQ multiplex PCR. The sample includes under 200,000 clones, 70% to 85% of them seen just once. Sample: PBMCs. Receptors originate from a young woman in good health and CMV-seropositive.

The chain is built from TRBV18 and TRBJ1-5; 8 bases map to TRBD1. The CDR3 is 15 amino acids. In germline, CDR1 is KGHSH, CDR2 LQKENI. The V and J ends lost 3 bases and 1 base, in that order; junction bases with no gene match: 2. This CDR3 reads CASSPTGVSNQPQHF. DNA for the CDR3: TGTGCCAGCTCACCGACAGGGGTCAGCAATCAGCCCCAGCATTTT.

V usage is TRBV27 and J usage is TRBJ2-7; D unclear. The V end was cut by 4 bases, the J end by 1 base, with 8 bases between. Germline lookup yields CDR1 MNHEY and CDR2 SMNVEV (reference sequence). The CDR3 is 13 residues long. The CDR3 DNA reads TGTGCCAGCAGTTCCCCCCTTTCCTACGAGCAGTACTTC. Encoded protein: CASSSPLSYEQYF.

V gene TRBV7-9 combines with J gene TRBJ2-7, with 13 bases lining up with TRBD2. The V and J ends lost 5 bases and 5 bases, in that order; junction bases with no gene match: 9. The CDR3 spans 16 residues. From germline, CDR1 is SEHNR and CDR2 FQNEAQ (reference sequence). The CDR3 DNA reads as TGTGCCAGCAGCGCGAGACTAGCGGGGGGTCTCAACGAGCAGTACTTC. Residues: CASSARLAGGLNEQYF.

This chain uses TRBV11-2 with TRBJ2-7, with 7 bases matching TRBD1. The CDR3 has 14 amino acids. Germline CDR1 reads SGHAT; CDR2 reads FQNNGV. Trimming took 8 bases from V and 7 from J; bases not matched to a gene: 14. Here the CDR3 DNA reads TGTGCCAGCCACGCAGGGGGTTCCCTGGGGGAGCAGTACTTC. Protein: CASHAGGSLGEQYF.

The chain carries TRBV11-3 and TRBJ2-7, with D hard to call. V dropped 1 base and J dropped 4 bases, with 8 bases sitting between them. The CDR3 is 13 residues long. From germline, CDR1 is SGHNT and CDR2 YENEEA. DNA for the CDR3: TGTGCCAGCAGCTTAGGCGTTCGGTACGAGCAGTACTTC. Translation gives CASSLGVRYEQYF.

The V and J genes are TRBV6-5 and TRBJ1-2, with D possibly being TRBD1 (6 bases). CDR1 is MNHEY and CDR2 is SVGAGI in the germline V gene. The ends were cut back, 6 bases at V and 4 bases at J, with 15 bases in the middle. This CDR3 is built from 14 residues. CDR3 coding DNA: TGTGCCAGCAGACCCGAGGGGGTTGGCTATGGCTACACCTTC. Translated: CASRPEGVGYGYTF.

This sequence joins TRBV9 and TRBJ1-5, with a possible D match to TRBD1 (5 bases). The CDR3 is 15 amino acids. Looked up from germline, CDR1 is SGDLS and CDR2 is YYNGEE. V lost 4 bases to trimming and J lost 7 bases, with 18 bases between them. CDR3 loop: CASSPQGTAEQPQHF. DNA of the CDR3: TGTGCCAGCAGCCCGCAGGGTACGGCCGAACAGCCCCAGCATTTT.

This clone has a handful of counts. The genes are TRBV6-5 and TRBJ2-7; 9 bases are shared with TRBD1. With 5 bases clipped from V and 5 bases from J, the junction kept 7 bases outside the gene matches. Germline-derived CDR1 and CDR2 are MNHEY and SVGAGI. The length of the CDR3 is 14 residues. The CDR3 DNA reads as TGTGCCAGCAGTCTGGGGACAGGGTTCAACGAGCAGTACTTC. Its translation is CASSLGTGFNEQYF.

The CDR3 nucleotides are TGTGCCAGCAGCTCTAGGGGTGAGCAGTTCTTC. Residues: CASSSRGEQFF. This sequence joins TRBV7-2 and TRBJ2-1; D perhaps matches TRBD1 (5 bases). V lost 4 bases and J 9 bases, leaving 7 bases between the germline ends. The CDR3 consists of 11 residues. The germline V gene encodes CDR1 SGHTA and CDR2 FQGNSA.

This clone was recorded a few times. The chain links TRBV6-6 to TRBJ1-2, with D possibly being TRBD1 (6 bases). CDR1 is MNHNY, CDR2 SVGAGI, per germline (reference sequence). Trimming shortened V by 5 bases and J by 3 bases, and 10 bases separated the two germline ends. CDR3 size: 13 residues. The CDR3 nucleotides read TGTGCCAGCAGTCACAGGACAGACTATGGCTACACCTTC. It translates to CASSHRTDYGYTF.

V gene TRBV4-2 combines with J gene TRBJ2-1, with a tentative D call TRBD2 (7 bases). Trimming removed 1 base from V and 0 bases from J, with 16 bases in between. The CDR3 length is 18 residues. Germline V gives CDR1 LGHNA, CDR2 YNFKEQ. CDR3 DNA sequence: TGTGCCAGCAGCCAAGGCGGGGGCGCCGAAACCTCCTACAATGAGCAGTTCTTC. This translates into CASSQGGGAETSYNEQFF.

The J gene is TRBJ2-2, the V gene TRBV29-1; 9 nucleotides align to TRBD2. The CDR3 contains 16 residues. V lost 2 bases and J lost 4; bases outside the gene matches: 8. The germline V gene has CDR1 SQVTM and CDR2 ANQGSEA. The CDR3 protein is CSVELRTSVSTGELFF. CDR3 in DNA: TGCAGCGTTGAACTCCGGACTAGCGTTAGCACCGGGGAGCTGTTTTTT.

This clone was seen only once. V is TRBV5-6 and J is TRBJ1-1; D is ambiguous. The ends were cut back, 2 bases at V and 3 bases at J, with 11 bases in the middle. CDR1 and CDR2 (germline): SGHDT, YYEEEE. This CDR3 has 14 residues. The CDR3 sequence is CASSFTSRDTEAFF. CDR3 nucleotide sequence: TGTGCCAGCAGCTTTACCTCCCGGGACACTGAAGCTTTCTTT.

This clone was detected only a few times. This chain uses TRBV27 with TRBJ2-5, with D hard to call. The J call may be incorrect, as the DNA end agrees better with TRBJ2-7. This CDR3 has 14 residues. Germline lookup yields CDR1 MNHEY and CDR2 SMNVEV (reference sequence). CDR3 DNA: TGTGCCAGCAGTTTAGAGTCGCCTCCCTACGAGCAGTACTTC. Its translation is CASSLESPPYEQYF.

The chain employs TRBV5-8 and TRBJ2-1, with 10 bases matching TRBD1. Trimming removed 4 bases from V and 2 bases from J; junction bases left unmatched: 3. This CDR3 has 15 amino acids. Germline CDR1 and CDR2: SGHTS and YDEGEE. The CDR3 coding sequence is TGTGCCAGCAGCCCGGACAGGGGGACCTACAATGAGCAGTTCTTC. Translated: CASSPDRGTYNEQFF.

The CDR3 coding sequence is TGTGCCAGCAGTCGCCGGGACAGGGGGCGTGCAACGGGTGAGCAGTTCTTC. Its protein product is CASSRRDRGRATGEQFF. The chain carries TRBV7-8 and TRBJ2-1; TRBD1 matches at 12 bases. The CDR3 spans 17 residues. With V trimmed by 6 bases and J by 9 bases, 15 bases remained unmatched. The germline CDR1 and CDR2 sequences are SGHVS and FQNEAQ.

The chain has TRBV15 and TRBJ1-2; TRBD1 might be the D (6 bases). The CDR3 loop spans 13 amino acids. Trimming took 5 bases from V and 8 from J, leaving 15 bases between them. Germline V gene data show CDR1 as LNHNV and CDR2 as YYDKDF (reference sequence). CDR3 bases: TGTGCCACCAGCCGAAACAGGGAATGGGGCTACACCTTC. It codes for CATSRNREWGYTF.

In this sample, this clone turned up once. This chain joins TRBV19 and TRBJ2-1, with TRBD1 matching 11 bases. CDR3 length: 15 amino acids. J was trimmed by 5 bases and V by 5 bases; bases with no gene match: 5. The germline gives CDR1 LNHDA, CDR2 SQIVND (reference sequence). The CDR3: CASSWTGGLDNEQFF. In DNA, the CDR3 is TGTGCCAGTAGTTGGACAGGGGGCTTAGACAATGAGCAGTTCTTC.

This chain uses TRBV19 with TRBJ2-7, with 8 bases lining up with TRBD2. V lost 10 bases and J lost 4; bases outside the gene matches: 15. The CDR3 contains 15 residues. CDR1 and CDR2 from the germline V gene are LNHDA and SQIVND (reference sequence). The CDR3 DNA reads TGTGCCATTTCGGCTGGACTAGCTCCTAGGTACGAGCAGTACTTC. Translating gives CAISAGLAPRYEQYF. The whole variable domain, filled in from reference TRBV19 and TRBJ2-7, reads DGGITQSPKYLFRKEGQNVTLSCEQNLNHDAMYWYRQDPGQGLRLIYYSQIVNDFQKGDIAEGYSVSREKKESFPLTVTSAQKNPTAFYLCAISAGLAPRYEQYFGPGTRLTVT.

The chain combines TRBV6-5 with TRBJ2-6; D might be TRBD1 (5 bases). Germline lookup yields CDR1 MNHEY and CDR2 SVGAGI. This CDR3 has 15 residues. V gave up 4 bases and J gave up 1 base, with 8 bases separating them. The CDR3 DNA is TGTGCCAGCAGTTCGACAGCATCTGGGGCCAACGTCCTGACTTTC. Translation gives CASSSTASGANVLTF.

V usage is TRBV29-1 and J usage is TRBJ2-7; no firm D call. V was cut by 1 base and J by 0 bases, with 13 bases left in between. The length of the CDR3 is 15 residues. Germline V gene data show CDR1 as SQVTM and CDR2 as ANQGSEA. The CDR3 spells CSVEGGPKSSYEQYF. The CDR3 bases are TGCAGCGTTGAAGGTGGGCCGAAGAGCTCCTACGAGCAGTACTTC.

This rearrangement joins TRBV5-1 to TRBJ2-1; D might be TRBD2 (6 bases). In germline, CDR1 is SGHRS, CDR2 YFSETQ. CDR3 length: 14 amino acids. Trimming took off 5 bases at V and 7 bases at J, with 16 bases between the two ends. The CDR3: CASRSVRGRNEQFF. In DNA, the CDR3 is TGCGCCAGCAGATCCGTCCGGGGGAGAAATGAGCAGTTCTTC.

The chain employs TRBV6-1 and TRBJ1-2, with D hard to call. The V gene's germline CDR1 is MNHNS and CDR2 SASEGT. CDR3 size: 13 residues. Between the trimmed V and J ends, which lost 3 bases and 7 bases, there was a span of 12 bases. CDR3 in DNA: TGTGCCAGCAGTGAGCTCGGTTCGGGTGGCTACACCTTC. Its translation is CASSELGSGGYTF.

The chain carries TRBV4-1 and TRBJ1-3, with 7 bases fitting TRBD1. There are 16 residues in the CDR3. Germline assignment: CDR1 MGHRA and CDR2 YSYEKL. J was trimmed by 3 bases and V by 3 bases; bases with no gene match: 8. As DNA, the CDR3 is TGCGCCAGCAGCCAGCTGACAGGGCGGTATGGAAACACCATATATTTT. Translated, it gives CASSQLTGRYGNTIYF.

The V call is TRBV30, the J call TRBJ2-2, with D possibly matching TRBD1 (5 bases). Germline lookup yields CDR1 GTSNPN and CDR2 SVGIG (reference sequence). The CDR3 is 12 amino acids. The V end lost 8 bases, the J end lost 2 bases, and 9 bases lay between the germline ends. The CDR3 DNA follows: TGTGCCGGGCAGGGAAACACCGGGGAGCTGTTTTTT. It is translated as CAGQGNTGELFF.